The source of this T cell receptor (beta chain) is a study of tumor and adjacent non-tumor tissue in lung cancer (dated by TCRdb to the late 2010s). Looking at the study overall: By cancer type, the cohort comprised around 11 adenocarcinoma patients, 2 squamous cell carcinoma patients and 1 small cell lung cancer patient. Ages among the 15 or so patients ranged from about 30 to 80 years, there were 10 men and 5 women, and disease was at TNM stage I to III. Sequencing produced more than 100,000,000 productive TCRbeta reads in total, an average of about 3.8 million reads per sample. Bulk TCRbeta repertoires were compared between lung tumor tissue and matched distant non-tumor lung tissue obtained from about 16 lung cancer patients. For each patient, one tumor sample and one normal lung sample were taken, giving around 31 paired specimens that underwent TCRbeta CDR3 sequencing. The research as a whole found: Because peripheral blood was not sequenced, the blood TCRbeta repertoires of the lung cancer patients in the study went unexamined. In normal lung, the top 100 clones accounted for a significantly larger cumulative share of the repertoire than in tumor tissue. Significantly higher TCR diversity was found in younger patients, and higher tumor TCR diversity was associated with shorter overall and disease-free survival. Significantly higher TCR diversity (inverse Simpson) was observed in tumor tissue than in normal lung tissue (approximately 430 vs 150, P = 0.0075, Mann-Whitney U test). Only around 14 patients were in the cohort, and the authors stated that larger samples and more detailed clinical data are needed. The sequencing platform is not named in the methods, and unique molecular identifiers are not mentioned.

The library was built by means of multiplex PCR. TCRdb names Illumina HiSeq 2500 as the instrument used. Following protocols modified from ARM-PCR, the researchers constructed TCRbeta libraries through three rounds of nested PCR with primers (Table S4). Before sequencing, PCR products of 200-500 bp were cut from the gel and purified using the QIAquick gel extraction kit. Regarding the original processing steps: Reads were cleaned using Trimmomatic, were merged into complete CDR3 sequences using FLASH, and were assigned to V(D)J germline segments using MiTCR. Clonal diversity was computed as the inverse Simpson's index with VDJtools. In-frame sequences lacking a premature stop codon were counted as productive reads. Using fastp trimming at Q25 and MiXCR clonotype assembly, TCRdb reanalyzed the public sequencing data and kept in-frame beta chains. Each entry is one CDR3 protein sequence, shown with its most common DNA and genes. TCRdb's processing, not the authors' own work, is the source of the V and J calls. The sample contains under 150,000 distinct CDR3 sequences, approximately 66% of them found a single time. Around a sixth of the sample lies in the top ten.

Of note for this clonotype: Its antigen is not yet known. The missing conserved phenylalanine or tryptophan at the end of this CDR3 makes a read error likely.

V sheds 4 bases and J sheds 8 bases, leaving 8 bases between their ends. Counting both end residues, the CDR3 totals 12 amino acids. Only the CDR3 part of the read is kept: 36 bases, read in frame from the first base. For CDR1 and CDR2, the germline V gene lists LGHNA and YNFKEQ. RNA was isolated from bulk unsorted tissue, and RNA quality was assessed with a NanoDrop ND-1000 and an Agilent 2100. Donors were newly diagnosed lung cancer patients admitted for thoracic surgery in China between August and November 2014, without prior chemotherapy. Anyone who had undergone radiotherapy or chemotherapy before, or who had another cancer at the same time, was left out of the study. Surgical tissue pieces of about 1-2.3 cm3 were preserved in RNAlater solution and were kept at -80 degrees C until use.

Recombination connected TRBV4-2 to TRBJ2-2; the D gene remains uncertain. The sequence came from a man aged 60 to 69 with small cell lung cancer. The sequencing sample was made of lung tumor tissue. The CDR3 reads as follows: CASSPFGGELFS. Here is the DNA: TGTGCCAGCAGCCCCTTCGGGGGGGAGCTGTTTTCT.